Sequencing of this T cell receptor (beta chain) was carried out in a study of regulatory T cells in long-lasting Graves disease. Time point reported: newly diagnosed GD, antithyroid drugs for less than 3 months. TCR sequences were obtained from RNA taken from PBMCs. Patients came from an endocrinology department in Xi'an, China. The CDR3 is 14 residues long. V dropped 6 bases and J dropped 4 bases, with 15 bases sitting between them. Germline CDR1 is LGHNT and CDR2 is FRNRAP. The study's findings and limits: Fewer public clonotypes were shared by new patients (966) than by persistent patients (fewer than 3,000). Gene preferences differed: TRBV28, TRBJ1-2, TRBJ2-5 in persistent cases.

Worth noting for this clonotype: The antigen is unknown.

Investigators prepared the TCR beta libraries by applying iRepertoire HTBI primers and Arm-PCR of CDR3 regions. In the authors' workflow: Across all samples, about 62 TRBV segments and about 14 TRBJ segments were identified. In TCRdb, the multiplex PCR reads were re-called with MiXCR into one record per CDR3 protein. What appears here as the V and J calls and clone size reflects TCRdb's work, not the paper's. The table lists about 400,000 distinct CDR3 sequences, roughly a sixth of them singletons. The TCR comes from a female donor with Graves disease. V gene TRBV12-5 combines with J gene TRBJ1-2, with D unresolved. Sequenced material: peripheral blood mononuclear cells (PBMCs), taken at new diagnosis, from a patient treated with antithyroid drugs. As DNA, the CDR3 is TGTGCTAGTGGACCGGGAGCCCCAAGCTATGGCTACACCTTC. It codes for CASGPGAPSYGYTF.